This is a list of T cell receptor beta chains from one sample in a study of blood T cell repertoires in COVID-19. Only in-frame clones appear in the TCRdb table, and some are missing; sequencing was by immunoSEQ multiplex PCR. The data contain around 110,000 clones, around 89% of them singletons. The specimen sequenced was peripheral blood. These receptors came from a man between 50 and 59 years old with active or convalescent COVID-19. Each CDR3 is given with its conserved first and last residue. D genes are given only for firm matches. Not all rows give a size; the values are once, few, many and, for expanded clones, a class.

TRBV7-8	TRBJ2-7	.	.	TGTGCCAGCAGCGTTTATGAGACTGACTCCTACGAGCAGTACTTC	CASSVYETDSYEQYF
TRBV15	TRBJ1-6	.	once	TGTGCCACCAGCAGGGCCCGTGATTATTCACCCCTCCACTTT	CATSRARDYSPLHF
TRBV15	TRBJ2-7	TRBD1	.	TGTGCCACCAGCAGCCGGGACAGGTACGAGCAGTACTTC	CATSSRDRYEQYF
TRBV19	TRBJ2-1	.	.	TGTGCCAGTAAAATCTGGGCGAACACACGAGAGCAGTTCTTC	CASKIWANTREQFF
TRBV7-2	TRBJ2-5	TRBD1	.	TGTGCCAGCAGCTTCGACAGGGGTCCGGGGGAGACCCAGTACTTC	CASSFDRGPGETQYF
TRBV27	TRBJ2-5	TRBD2	.	TGTGCCAGCAGTTTTCGGACTAGCGGGAGTAAAGAGACCCAGTACTTC	CASSFRTSGSKETQYF
TRBV2	TRBJ2-3	TRBD1	.	TGTGCCAGCAGGCCCGGGACAGGGTATAGCACAGATACGCAGTATTTT	CASRPGTGYSTDTQYF
TRBV24-1	TRBJ2-3	.	.	TGTGCCACCAGGGATTTGGGGGGACAGAGCACAGATACGCAGTATTTT	CATRDLGGQSTDTQYF
TRBV10-1	TRBJ1-2	.	.	TGCGCCAGCAGTGCCCAATCTAACTATGGCTACACCTTC	CASSAQSNYGYTF
TRBV19	TRBJ1-2	TRBD1	.	TGTGCCAGTAGAAGAAACAGGGGGCCTAACTATGGCTACACCTTC	CASRRNRGPNYGYTF
TRBV4-2	TRBJ1-1	TRBD1	.	TGTGCCAGCAGCTCCGGGACAGTGAACACTGAAGCTTTCTTT	CASSSGTVNTEAFF
TRBV18	TRBJ2-1	TRBD1	.	TGTGCCAGCTCACCCCCGGGACAGGGGGGCAGTGAGCAGTTCTTC	CASSPPGQGGSEQFF
TRBV5-1	TRBJ2-7	TRBD1	few	TGCGCCAGCAGAACCGGGACAGGGGTCGAGCAGTACTTC	CASRTGTGVEQYF
TRBV3-1/TRBV3-2	TRBJ2-2	.	.	TGTGCCAGCAGCCAATCACGGGCGAACACCGGGGAGCTGTTTTTT	CASSQSRANTGELFF
TRBV21-1	TRBJ2-4	.	once	TGTGCCAGCAGTCAAGACAGGAGGAAAAACATTCAGTACTTC	CASSQDRRKNIQYF
TRBV23-1	TRBJ2-7	.	.	TGCGCCAGCAGTCAACAAACCGAGATTCCCTACGAGCAGTACTTC	CASSQQTEIPYEQYF
TRBV6-5	TRBJ1-1	.	.	TGTGCCAGCAGAGGATCAGGGAACACTGAAGCTTTCTTT	CASRGSGNTEAFF
TRBV5-1	TRBJ2-3	TRBD2	.	TGCGCCAGCAGAGGCGGGAGTCACACAGATACGCAGTATTTT	CASRGGSHTDTQYF